This TCR beta chain stems from a study of identical twins. Study results and limitations: Within beta out-of-frame sequences, the excess sharing observed between twins was weaker.

The length of the CDR3 is 13 residues. Germline values: CDR1 SGHTA, CDR2 FQGTGA. V trimming: 4 bases; J trimming: 16 bases; junction bases outside the gene matches: 10. Unique molecular identifiers were in the cDNA, with template-switch universal primer binding. TCRdb reanalysed the 5' RACE reads using MiXCR and keeps one entry per CDR3 protein. The sample holds about 520,000 distinct CDR3 sequences, 20% to 25% seen once. As regards this clonotype: Its antigen is as yet unknown.

This sample also appeared in a second study, on T cells expressing NK-cell markers. From that report: Just one sequenced donor of eight was HCMV-seronegative, while seven were seropositive.

This TCR was recovered from a woman under 30 in good health. Specimen: CD4+ T cells sorted from blood. The chain couples TRBV7-3 to TRBJ2-1, with 10 bases lining up with TRBD2. The CDR3 DNA follows: TGTGCCAGCAGCTCCGCATCTAGCGGGGGTCAATTCTTC. Protein product: CASSSASSGGQFF.